The text below deals with one TCR beta chain. These data originate in a study of blood T cell repertoires in COVID-19. Study-wide background: Specimens from acute and convalescent COVID-19 originated in the United States, Italy and Spain. The cDNA or gDNA used as material had been derived from T cells, B-cell-depleted T cells, or PBMCs.

In the authors' methods: Nucleated cell number was recorded as an estimate derived from reference gene primer amplification. Using immunoSEQ multiplex PCR, the repertoire was profiled, and TCRdb retains in-frame clones only, with some absent. The V and J calls and clone size come from that table; D and trimming were worked out from the DNA. The sample shows around 44,000 clones, 81% of them seen only once. Germline-derived CDR1 and CDR2 are WSHSY and SAAADI. The CDR3 is 13 amino acids. Deletions cut 2 bases from V and 1 base from J, with 3 bases between. The sample was peripheral blood. The origin of this receptor is a man in his forties with active or convalescent COVID-19. The chain links TRBV10-2 to TRBJ1-5; D not certain. The CDR3 reads CASSEGSNQPQHF. As DNA, the CDR3 is TGCGCCAGCAGTGAGGGCAGCAATCAGCCCCAGCATTTT.